This T cell receptor beta chain is from a study of identical twins. V dropped 6 bases and J dropped 6 bases, with 19 bases sitting between them. The CDR3 contains 15 residues. Germline lookup yields CDR1 MDHEN and CDR2 SYDVKM. TCRdb reanalysed the 5' RACE reads using MiXCR and keeps one entry per CDR3 protein. The profile shows 700,000 to 950,000 distinct CDR3 sequences, 10% to 15% of them singletons. This sample also belongs to another study, concerning yellow fever vaccine responses in identical twins.

The chain has TRBV28 and TRBJ2-3; D is perhaps TRBD2 (6 bases). The TCR comes from a woman younger than 35 in good health. The material sequenced was PBMCs. The CDR3 DNA follows: TGTGCCAGCAGCACTCCGGAGGGAGTCAGGGATACGCAGTATTTT. Its translation is CASSTPEGVRDTQYF.